The 6 T cell receptor beta chains listed next were all sequenced from one sample in a study of cytomegalovirus exposure and HLA in healthy donors. A multiplex PCR was run with 60 Vbeta primers and 13 Jbeta primers. Produced via immunoSEQ multiplex PCR; TCRdb's table is partial and in-frame only. Of some 150,000 clones detected, about 86% appear once; the ten largest clones hold about 5%. Sequencing used PBMCs. These TCRs come from a young woman in good health and CMV-seronegative.

This chain links TRBV18 with TRBJ1-4; no clear D gene. This CDR3 has 15 residues. Germline V CDR1 and CDR2: KGHSH, LQKENI. V lost 3 bases to trimming and J lost 8 bases, with 16 bases between them. The CDR3 reads CASSPNREMGEKLFF. In DNA, the CDR3 is TGTGCCAGCTCACCCAATCGGGAAATGGGAGAAAAACTGTTTTTT.

This clone was observed a handful of times. This chain joins TRBV19 and TRBJ2-2; 8 nucleotides line up with TRBD2. J gave up 4 bases and V 4 bases, and 5 bases lay outside the gene matches. The CDR3 is 15 amino acids. In germline, CDR1 is LNHDA, CDR2 SQIVND (reference sequence). The DNA of the CDR3 is TGTGCCAGTAGTACGCCCGGGGGGGGCACCGGGGAGCTGTTTTTT. It codes for CASSTPGGGTGELFF. Filled out from reference TRBV19 and TRBJ2-2, the complete variable domain reads DGGITQSPKYLFRKEGQNVTLSCEQNLNHDAMYWYRQDPGQGLRLIYYSQIVNDFQKGDIAEGYSVSREKKESFPLTVTSAQKNPTAFYLCASSTPGGGTGELFFGEGSRLTVL.

The chain recombines TRBV2 with TRBJ2-7; TRBD2 matches at 7 bases. Unmatched junction bases numbered 12, after V lost 6 bases and J lost 1 base. The CDR3 is 16 residues long. The V gene's germline CDR1 is SNHLY and CDR2 FYNNEI. The CDR3 reads CASRGTEAGASYEQYF. CDR3 bases: TGTGCCAGCAGGGGAACGGAGGCGGGAGCGTCCTACGAGCAGTACTTC.

The sample holds one count of this clone. The genes are TRBV7-2 and TRBJ1-2, with 7 bases that match TRBD1. This CDR3 contains 15 residues. The germline CDR1 and CDR2 sequences are SGHTA and FQGNSA. V was clipped by 4 bases and J by 1 base; unmatched bases: 6. CDR3 bases: TGTGCCAGCAGCTCCCGGGACAGATATAACTATGGCTACACCTTC. Its translation: CASSSRDRYNYGYTF.

This clone was recorded only once. The rearrangement links TRBV29-1 to TRBJ2-1, with 9 nucleotides matching TRBD1. The CDR3 covers 12 residues. The V gene end was trimmed by 7 bases and the J gene end by 9 bases; junction bases not matched to a gene: 7. Germline V gene lookup returns CDR1 SQVTM and CDR2 ANQGSEA. The CDR3 protein is CSAVGQGGEQFF. In nucleotides, the CDR3 is TGCAGCGCCGTGGGACAGGGCGGTGAGCAGTTCTTC.

The chain joins TRBV7-2 to TRBJ2-5, with 11 bases identical to TRBD2. The CDR3 has 15 residues. The V gene end was trimmed by 2 bases and the J gene end by 4 bases; junction bases not matched to a gene: 3. Germline CDR1 and CDR2: SGHTA and FQGNSA. Written as DNA, the CDR3 is TGTGCCAGCAGCTTACTAGCGGGGGGATTAGAGACCCAGTACTTC. This encodes CASSLLAGGLETQYF.